The next 11 T cell receptor beta chains were all read from a single sample in a study of response to subunit inactivated influenza vaccine. MiXCR, run by TCRdb on the RT-PCR reads, gives a single entry per CDR3 protein. Of some 500,000 distinct CDR3 sequences in the sample, 16% were seen once. The sample here was CD4+ T cells sorted from PBMCs, taken roughly 24 months after vaccination. These receptors all come from a man aged 50 to 75 who received an inactivated influenza vaccine.

This clonotype has ten or more counts. The chain combines TRBV12-3 or TRBV12-4 with TRBJ1-1, with TRBD1 as a possible D gene (6 bases). The CDR3 is 14 residues long. With 5 bases removed from V and 3 bases from J, the gap between germline ends came to 13 bases. The DNA for the CDR3 is TGTGCCAGCAGTCAAGGGGGGCGGTACACTGAAGCTTTCTTT. Its protein is CASSQGGRYTEAFF.

For the CDR3, the DNA is TGTGCCAGCAGAAGGGGACAGGGAACCTCCTACAATGAGCAGTTCTTC. Encoded protein: CASRRGQGTSYNEQFF. The rearrangement uses TRBV2 and TRBJ2-1; 9 positions agree with TRBD1. In germline, CDR1 is SNHLY, CDR2 FYNNEI. The CDR3 runs to 16 residues. V shed 6 bases and J 0 bases; nucleotides not matched to a gene: 6.

The chain recombines TRBV29-1 with TRBJ2-3; no clear D gene. Germline lookup yields CDR1 SQVTM and CDR2 ANQGSEA. V lost 3 bases to trimming and J lost 4 bases, with 11 bases between them. The CDR3 is made up of 13 amino acids. The DNA for the CDR3 is TGCAGCGTTGACCGGCCGGGCGCAGATACGCAGTATTTT. Encoded protein: CSVDRPGADTQYF.

In this sample, this clonotype turned up a few times. The V and J genes are TRBV6-1 and TRBJ2-1; maybe TRBD1 (5 bases). The CDR3 length is 15 residues. V was cut by 5 bases and J by 8 bases, with 19 bases left in between. Germline values: CDR1 MNHNS, CDR2 SASEGT. CDR3 region: CASSQRGGRVYEQFF. DNA for the CDR3: TGTGCCAGCAGTCAAAGGGGCGGCAGGGTTTATGAGCAGTTCTTC.

This clonotype was detected ten times or more. The rearrangement links TRBV5-1 to TRBJ2-7; 11 nucleotides line up with TRBD1. There are 15 residues in the CDR3. J lost 6 bases, V lost 4 bases, and 9 bases had no gene match. From germline, CDR1 is SGHRS and CDR2 YFSETQ. The CDR3 region has the DNA TGCGCCAGCAGCCTGCGGACAGGGGGCTTATCCGAGCAGTACTTC. This encodes CASSLRTGGLSEQYF. Supplemented by reference TRBV5-1 and TRBJ2-7, the full variable domain reads KAGVTQTPRYLIKTRGQQVTLSCSPISGHRSVSWYQQTPGQGLQFLFEYFSETQRNKGNFPGRFSGRQFSNSRSEMNVSTLELGDSALYLCASSLRTGGLSEQYFGPGTRLTVT.

This rearrangement joins TRBV20-1 to TRBJ1-1, with no clear D. CDR1 and CDR2 from the germline V gene are DFQATT and SNEGSKA (reference sequence). This CDR3 contains 12 residues. Deletions cut 0 bases from V and 2 bases from J, with 4 bases between. CDR3 region: CSAREDNTEAFF. CDR3 nucleotides: TGCAGTGCTAGAGAGGATAACACTGAAGCTTTCTTT.

The chain links TRBV18 to TRBJ2-1; D might be TRBD1 or TRBD2, each matching 5 bases. The V end was cut by 1 base, the J end by 15 bases, with 16 bases between. Germline CDR1 reads KGHSH; CDR2 reads LQKENI. The CDR3 loop spans 13 amino acids. CDR3 residues: CASSPRDALSPFF. DNA of the CDR3: TGTGCCAGCTCACCACGGGACGCCCTCTCCCCGTTCTTC.

This clonotype is classed as medium-sized. V is TRBV20-1 and J is TRBJ1-5; the D gene is possibly TRBD1 (5 bases). This CDR3 region has 13 residues. The germline V gene encodes CDR1 DFQATT and CDR2 SNEGSKA (reference sequence). V was pared by 4 bases and J by 4 bases, with 11 bases between. CDR3 loop: CSATRGGNQPQHF. CDR3 DNA sequence: TGCAGTGCTACCCGGGGGGGTAATCAGCCCCAGCATTTT.

This clonotype was counted only a few times. The chain links TRBV28 to TRBJ2-1; TRBD1 matches 8 bases. This CDR3 is built from 15 residues. Germline CDR1 is MDHEN and CDR2 is SYDVKM. J lost 4 bases, V lost 6 bases, and 8 bases had no gene match. The CDR3 loop is CASRNRDRPYNEQFF. The DNA of the CDR3 is TGTGCCAGCAGAAACCGGGACAGGCCATACAATGAGCAGTTCTTC.

J is TRBJ1-1 and V is TRBV5-1, with 7 nucleotides matching TRBD1. The CDR3 length is 16 residues. The V segment lost 1 base and the J segment 3 bases; nucleotides outside the gene matches: 9. CDR1 and CDR2 from the germline V gene are SGHRS and YFSETQ. CDR3 region: CASSLNVQGSYTEAFF. The CDR3 region has the DNA TGCGCCAGCAGCTTGAATGTACAGGGGAGCTACACTGAAGCTTTCTTT.

The V call is TRBV12-3 or TRBV12-4, the J call TRBJ2-1, with D hard to call. The ends were cut back, 3 bases at V and 8 bases at J, with 14 bases in the middle. The CDR3 loop spans 14 amino acids. CDR3 loop: CASSLPPQRHEQFF. Here the CDR3 DNA reads TGTGCCAGCAGTTTGCCCCCCCAGCGCCATGAGCAGTTCTTC.